One and the same sample provided the 3 T cell receptor beta chains below, sequenced in a study of shared clonotypes between healthy human individuals. Assay used: immunoSEQ multiplex PCR; TCRdb lists only in-frame clones, some missing. The sample records roughly 1,100,000 clones, roughly 75% being singletons. The sample comprised memory CD4+ T cells sorted from blood. Subset reported: CD45RA-negative fraction. These receptors were obtained from a man aged 18 to 30 in good health.

The gene calls are TRBV6-1 and TRBJ2-1; the match to TRBD1 covers 10 bases. Germline V lookup: CDR1 MNHNS, CDR2 SASEGT. This CDR3 has 17 residues. V was pared by 5 bases and J by 5 bases, with 12 bases of the junction left unmatched. The CDR3 loop reads CASSKDTTGGLDNEQFF. The CDR3 nucleotides read TGTGCCAGCAGTAAAGATACGACAGGGGGCCTCGACAATGAGCAGTTCTTC.

The V and J genes are TRBV7-2 and TRBJ1-6; 10 positions agree with TRBD1. The germline V gene encodes CDR1 SGHTA and CDR2 FQGNSA. This CDR3 has 16 amino acids. V gave up 1 base and J gave up 7 bases; unmatched junction bases: 4. CDR3 sequence reads: CASSLGTGGSNSPLHF. The DNA of the CDR3 is TGTGCCAGCAGCTTAGGGACAGGGGGTTCGAATTCACCCCTCCACTTT.

This clone was recorded a few times. The chain carries TRBV14 and TRBJ1-2; unclear D gene. From germline, CDR1 is SGHDN and CDR2 FVKESK. Trimming cost V 3 bases and J 5 bases, with 10 bases left between them. The CDR3 consists of 13 residues. This CDR3 is CASSQGMGYGYTF. CDR3 sequence (DNA): TGTGCCAGCAGCCAGGGGATGGGGTATGGCTACACCTTC.